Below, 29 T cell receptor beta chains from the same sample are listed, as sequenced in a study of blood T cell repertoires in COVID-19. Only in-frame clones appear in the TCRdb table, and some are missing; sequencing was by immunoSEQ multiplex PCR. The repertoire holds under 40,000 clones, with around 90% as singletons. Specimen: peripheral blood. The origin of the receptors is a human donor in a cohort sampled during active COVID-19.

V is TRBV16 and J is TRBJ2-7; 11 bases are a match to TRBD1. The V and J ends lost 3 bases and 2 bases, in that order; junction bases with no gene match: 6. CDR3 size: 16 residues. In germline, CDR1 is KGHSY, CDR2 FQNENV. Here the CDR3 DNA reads TGTGCCAGCAGCCAGAACCGGGACAGGGGGACCTACGAGCAGTACTTC. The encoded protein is CASSQNRDRGTYEQYF.

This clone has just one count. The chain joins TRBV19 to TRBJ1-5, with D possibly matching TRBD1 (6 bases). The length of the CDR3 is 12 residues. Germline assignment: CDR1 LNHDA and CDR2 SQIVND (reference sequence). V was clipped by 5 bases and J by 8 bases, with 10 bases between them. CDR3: CASSPSGEPQHF. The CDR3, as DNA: TGTGCCAGTAGTCCATCAGGGGAGCCCCAGCATTTT. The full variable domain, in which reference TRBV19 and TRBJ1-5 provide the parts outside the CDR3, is DGGITQSPKYLFRKEGQNVTLSCEQNLNHDAMYWYRQDPGQGLRLIYYSQIVNDFQKGDIAEGYSVSREKKESFPLTVTSAQKNPTAFYLCASSPSGEPQHFGDGTRLSIL.

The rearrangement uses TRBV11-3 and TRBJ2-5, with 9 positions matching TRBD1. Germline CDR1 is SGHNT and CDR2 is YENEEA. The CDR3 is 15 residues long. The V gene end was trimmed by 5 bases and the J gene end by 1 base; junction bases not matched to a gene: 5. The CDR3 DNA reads TGTGCCAGCAGCGAGGGACAGGGACTCCAAGAGACCCAGTACTTC. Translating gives CASSEGQGLQETQYF.

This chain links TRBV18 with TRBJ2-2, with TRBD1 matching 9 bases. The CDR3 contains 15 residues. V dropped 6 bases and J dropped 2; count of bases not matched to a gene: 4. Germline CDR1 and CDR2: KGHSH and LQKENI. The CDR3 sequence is CASSQGQGNTGELFF. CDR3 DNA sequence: TGTGCCAGCTCTCAGGGACAGGGTAACACCGGGGAGCTGTTTTTT.

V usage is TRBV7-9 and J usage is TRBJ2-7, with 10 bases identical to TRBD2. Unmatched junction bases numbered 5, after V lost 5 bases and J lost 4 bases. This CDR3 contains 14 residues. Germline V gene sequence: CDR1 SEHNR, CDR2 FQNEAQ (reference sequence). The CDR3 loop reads CASSLTSGYYEQYF. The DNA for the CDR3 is TGTGCCAGCAGCCTGACTAGCGGGTATTACGAGCAGTACTTC.

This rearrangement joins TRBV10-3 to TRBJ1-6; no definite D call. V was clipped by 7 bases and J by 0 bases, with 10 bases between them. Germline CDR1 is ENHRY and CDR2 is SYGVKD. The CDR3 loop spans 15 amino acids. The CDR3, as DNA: TGTGCCATCACTTACCCCAGCTCCTATAATTCACCCCTCCACTTT. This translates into CAITYPSSYNSPLHF.

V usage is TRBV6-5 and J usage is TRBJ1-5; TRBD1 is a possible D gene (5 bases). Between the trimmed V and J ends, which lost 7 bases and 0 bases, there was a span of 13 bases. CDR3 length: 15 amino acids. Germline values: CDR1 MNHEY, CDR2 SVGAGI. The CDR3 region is CASTHTGTSNQPQHF. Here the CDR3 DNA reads TGTGCCAGCACTCACACAGGAACTAGCAATCAGCCCCAGCATTTT.

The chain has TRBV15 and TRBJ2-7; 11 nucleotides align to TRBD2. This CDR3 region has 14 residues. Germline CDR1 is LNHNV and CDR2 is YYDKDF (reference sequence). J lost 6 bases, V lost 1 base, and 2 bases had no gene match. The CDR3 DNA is TGTGCCACCAGCAGAGGAGGGACTAGCGGCGAGCAGTACTTC. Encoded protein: CATSRGGTSGEQYF.

The CDR3 sequence is CSASGTSGLYNEQFF. In DNA form, the CDR3 reads TGCAGTGCTAGTGGGACTAGCGGACTATACAATGAGCAGTTCTTC. The V call is TRBV20-1, the J call TRBJ2-1, with TRBD2 matching over 11 bases. CDR1 and CDR2 (germline): DFQATT, SNEGSKA (reference sequence). V was pared by 3 bases and J by 4 bases, with 5 bases of the junction left unmatched. The CDR3 is made up of 15 amino acids.

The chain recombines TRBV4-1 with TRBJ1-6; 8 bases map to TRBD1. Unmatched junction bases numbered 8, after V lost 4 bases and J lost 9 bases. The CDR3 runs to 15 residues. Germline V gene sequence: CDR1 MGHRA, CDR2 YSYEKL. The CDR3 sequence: CASSLDREGSSPLHF. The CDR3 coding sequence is TGCGCCAGCAGCCTGGACAGGGAGGGAAGTTCACCCCTCCACTTT.

The CDR3 nucleotides are TGTGCCTCTAGTGGCGCAACTTATTACCAGGGCTACACCTTC. Its translation is CASSGATYYQGYTF. The chain has TRBV28 and TRBJ1-2; D is unclear. The length of the CDR3 is 14 residues. CDR1 MDHEN and CDR2 SYDVKM come from the germline V gene. V dropped 11 bases and J dropped 8 bases, with 24 bases sitting between them.

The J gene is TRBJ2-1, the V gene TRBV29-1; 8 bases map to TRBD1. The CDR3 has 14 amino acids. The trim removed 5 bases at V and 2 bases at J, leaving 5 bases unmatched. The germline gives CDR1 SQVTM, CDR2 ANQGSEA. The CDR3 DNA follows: TGCAGCGTTCCAGGGGGCGGTCCCTACAATGAGCAGTTCTTC. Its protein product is CSVPGGGPYNEQFF.

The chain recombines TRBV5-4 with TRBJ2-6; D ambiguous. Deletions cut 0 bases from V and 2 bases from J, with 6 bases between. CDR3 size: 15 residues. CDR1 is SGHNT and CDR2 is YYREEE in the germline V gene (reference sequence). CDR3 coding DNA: TGTGCCAGCAGCTTGGGGCCTCCTGGGGCCAACGTCCTGACTTTC. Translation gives CASSLGPPGANVLTF.

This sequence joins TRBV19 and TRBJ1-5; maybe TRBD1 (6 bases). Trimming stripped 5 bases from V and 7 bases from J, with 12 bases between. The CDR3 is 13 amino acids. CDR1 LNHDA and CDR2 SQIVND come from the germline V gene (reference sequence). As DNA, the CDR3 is TGTGCCAGTAGTGCGTCTCAGGGGCAGCCCCAGCATTTT. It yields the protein CASSASQGQPQHF.

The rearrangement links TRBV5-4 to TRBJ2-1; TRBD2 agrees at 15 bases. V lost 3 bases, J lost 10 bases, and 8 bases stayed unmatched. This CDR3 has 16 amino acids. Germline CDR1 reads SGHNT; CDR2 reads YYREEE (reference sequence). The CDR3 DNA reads TGTGCCAGCAGCTCGGGACTAGCGGGGGGAACAGGCGAGCAGTTCTTC. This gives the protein CASSSGLAGGTGEQFF.

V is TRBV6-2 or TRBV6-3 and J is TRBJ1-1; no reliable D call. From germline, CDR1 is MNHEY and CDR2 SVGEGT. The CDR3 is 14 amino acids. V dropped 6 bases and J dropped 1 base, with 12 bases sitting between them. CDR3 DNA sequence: TGTGCCAGCAGCGACACCCGACCGAACACTGAAGCTTTCTTT. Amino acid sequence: CASSDTRPNTEAFF.

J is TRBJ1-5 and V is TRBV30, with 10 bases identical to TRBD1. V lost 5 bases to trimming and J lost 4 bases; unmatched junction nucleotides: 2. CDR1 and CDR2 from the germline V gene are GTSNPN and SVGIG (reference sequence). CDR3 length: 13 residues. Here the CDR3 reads CAWGTGENQPQHF. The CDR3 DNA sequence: TGTGCCTGGGGGACAGGGGAGAATCAGCCCCAGCATTTT.

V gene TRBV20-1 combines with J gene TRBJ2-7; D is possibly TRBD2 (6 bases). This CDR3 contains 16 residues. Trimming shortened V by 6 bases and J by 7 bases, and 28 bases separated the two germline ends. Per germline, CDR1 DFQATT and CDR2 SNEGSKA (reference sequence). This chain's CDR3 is CSASKVGAGRRREQYF. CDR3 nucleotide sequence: TGCAGTGCGAGTAAGGTCGGGGCAGGGAGGAGGAGGGAGCAGTACTTC.

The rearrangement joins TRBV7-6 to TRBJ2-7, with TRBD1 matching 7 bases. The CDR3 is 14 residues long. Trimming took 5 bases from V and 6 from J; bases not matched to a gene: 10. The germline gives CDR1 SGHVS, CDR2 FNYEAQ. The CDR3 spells CASSTRTGSGEQYF. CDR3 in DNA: TGTGCCAGCAGCACGAGGACAGGATCGGGCGAGCAGTACTTC.

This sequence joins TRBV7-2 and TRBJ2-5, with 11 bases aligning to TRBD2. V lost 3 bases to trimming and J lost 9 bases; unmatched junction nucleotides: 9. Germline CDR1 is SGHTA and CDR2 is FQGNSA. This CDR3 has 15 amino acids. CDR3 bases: TGTGCCAGCAGCTTCTCGTGGTCTAGCGGGAGGTCCCAGTACTTC. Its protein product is CASSFSWSSGRSQYF.

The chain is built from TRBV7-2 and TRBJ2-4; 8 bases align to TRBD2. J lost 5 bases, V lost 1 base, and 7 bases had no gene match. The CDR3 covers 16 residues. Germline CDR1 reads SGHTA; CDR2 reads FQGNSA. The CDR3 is CASSLVAGGRQNIQYF. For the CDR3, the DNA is TGTGCCAGCAGCTTAGTGGCGGGGGGCAGGCAAAACATTCAGTACTTC.

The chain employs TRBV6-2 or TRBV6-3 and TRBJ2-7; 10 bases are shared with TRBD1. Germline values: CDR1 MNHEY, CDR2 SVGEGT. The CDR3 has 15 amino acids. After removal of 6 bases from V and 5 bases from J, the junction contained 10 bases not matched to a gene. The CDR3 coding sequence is TGTGCCAGCAGCCCCAACCGGGACAGGGGAGACGAGCAGTACTTC. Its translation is CASSPNRDRGDEQYF.

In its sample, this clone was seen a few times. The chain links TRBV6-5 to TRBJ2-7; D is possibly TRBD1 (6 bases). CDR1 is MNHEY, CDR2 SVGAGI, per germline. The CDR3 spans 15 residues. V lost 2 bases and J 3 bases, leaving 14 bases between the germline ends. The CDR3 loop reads CASSYRQASGYEQYF. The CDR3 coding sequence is TGTGCCAGCAGTTACAGACAGGCTTCTGGCTACGAGCAGTACTTC.

The CDR3 DNA sequence: TGTGCCAGTAGTATAGATCACCAGGGAAGGAATCAGCCCCAGCATTTT. Protein product: CASSIDHQGRNQPQHF. This rearrangement joins TRBV19 to TRBJ1-5, with a tentative D call TRBD1 (5 bases). The length of the CDR3 is 16 residues. Trimming pared 0 bases from V and 4 bases from J, leaving 13 bases between. The V gene's germline CDR1 is LNHDA and CDR2 SQIVND (reference sequence).

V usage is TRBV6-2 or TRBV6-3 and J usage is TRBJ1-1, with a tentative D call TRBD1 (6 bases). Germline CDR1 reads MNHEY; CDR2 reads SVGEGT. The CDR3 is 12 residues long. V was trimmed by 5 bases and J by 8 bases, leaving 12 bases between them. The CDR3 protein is CASSRGGYEAFF. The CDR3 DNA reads TGTGCCAGCAGTCGTGGGGGCTACGAAGCTTTCTTT.

CDR3 sequence: CASSLSSGITDTQYF. For the CDR3, the DNA is TGTGCCAGCAGCCTTTCCTCGGGGATCACAGATACGCAGTATTTT. The J gene is TRBJ2-3, the V gene TRBV3-1 (or the pseudogene TRBV3-2); D perhaps matches TRBD2 (5 bases). Trimming left V 4 bases short and J 2 bases short, with 13 bases between. Per germline, CDR1 LGHDT and CDR2 YNNKEL (reference sequence). CDR3 length: 15 residues.

DNA of the CDR3: TGTGCCAGCAGCTTAGATTCTCAGGGGGCAATGTACTTC. It specifies CASSLDSQGAMYF. J is TRBJ2-7 and V is TRBV11-2, with 8 bases matching TRBD1. V lost 0 bases to trimming and J lost 12 bases; unmatched junction nucleotides: 7. Germline values: CDR1 SGHAT, CDR2 FQNNGV. CDR3 length: 13 residues.

CDR3 nucleotide sequence: TGTGCCTGGAGTAAGGGGATTTCCTATAATTCACCCCTCCACTTT. It translates to CAWSKGISYNSPLHF. The chain employs TRBV30 and TRBJ1-6; D is perhaps TRBD1 (5 bases). CDR3 length equals 15 residues. V was trimmed by 2 bases and J by 1 base, leaving 9 bases between them. Per the germline V gene, CDR1 is GTSNPN and CDR2 is SVGIG (reference sequence).

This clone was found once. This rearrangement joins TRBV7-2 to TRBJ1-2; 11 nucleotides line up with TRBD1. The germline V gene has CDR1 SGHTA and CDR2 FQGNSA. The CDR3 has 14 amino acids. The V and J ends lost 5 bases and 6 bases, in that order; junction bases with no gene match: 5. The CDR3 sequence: CASSLRTGGDGYTF. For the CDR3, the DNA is TGTGCCAGCAGCCTTCGGACAGGGGGCGATGGCTACACCTTC.